A single sample gave rise to the 14 T cell receptor beta chains below, sequenced in a study of T cell responses to AZD1222 COVID-19 vaccine. Clones were read by immunoSEQ multiplex PCR, and TCRdb kept only the in-frame ones, dropping some. The sample has some 110,000 clones; more than 75% are singletons. Sequenced material: peripheral blood, taken on day 0 of AZD1222 vaccination. These receptor sequences come from an adult in good health.

The rearrangement joins TRBV15 to TRBJ1-1; D not resolved. V lost 3 bases and J 7 bases, leaving 12 bases between the germline ends. The CDR3 sequence is 13 residues long. Germline V CDR1 and CDR2: LNHNV, YYDKDF (reference sequence). DNA of the CDR3: TGTGCCACCAGCAGGATCGGACGTGTTGAAGCTTTCTTT. This translates into CATSRIGRVEAFF.

The J gene is TRBJ2-1, the V gene TRBV14; 10 bases map to TRBD2. Germline loops: CDR1 SGHDN, CDR2 FVKESK. The CDR3 consists of 16 residues. V lost 2 bases, J lost 3 bases, and 4 bases stayed unmatched. For the CDR3, the DNA is TGTGCCAGCAGCCAAAGAGGACTAGCGGACTACAATGAGCAGTTCTTC. Translated, it gives CASSQRGLADYNEQFF. The variable domain in full, with the rest retrieved from reference TRBV14 and TRBJ2-1, is EAGVTQFPSHSVIEKGQTVTLRCDPISGHDNLYWYRRVMGKEIKFLLHFVKESKQDESGMPNNRFLAERTGGTYSTLKVQPAELEDSGVYFCASSQRGLADYNEQFFGPGTRLTVL.

This sequence joins TRBV5-1 and TRBJ1-6, with D possibly TRBD1 on 5 matching bases. The CDR3 totals 14 residues. Germline V gene lookup returns CDR1 SGHRS and CDR2 YFSETQ. V lost 0 bases, J lost 10 bases, and 11 bases lay in between. The CDR3 nucleotides read TGCGCCAGCAGCTTGGGGGGCGCAGGATCACCCCTCCACTTT. Translated, it gives CASSLGGAGSPLHF.

This clone came up once. The chain is built from TRBV15 and TRBJ1-1; D might be TRBD1 (5 bases). The CDR3 consists of 15 residues. V lost 0 bases to trimming and J lost 1 base, with 9 bases between them. Germline V gives CDR1 LNHNV, CDR2 YYDKDF (reference sequence). The CDR3 reads CATSRDGQGNTEAFF. CDR3 bases: TGTGCCACCAGCAGAGATGGTCAGGGGAACACTGAAGCTTTCTTT. Together with reference TRBV15 and TRBJ1-1, the CDR3 gives the full variable domain: DAMVIQNPRYQVTQFGKPVTLSCSQTLNHNVMYWYQQKSSQAPKLLFHYYDKDFNNEADTPDNFQSRRPNTSFCFLDIRSPGLGDTAMYLCATSRDGQGNTEAFFGQGTRLTVV.

The gene calls are TRBV7-2 and TRBJ2-5; 12 bases line up with TRBD1. The germline V gene encodes CDR1 SGHTA and CDR2 FQGNSA. Trimming cost V 5 bases and J 5 bases; bases outside gene matches: 6. The CDR3 runs 15 residues. The CDR3 sequence: CASSVGDRGHETQYF. CDR3 nucleotide sequence: TGTGCCAGCAGCGTTGGGGACAGGGGGCATGAGACCCAGTACTTC. Together with reference TRBV7-2 and TRBJ2-5, the CDR3 gives the full variable domain: GAGVSQSPSNKVTEKGKDVELRCDPISGHTALYWYRQSLGQGLEFLIYFQGNSAPDKSGLPSDRFSAERTGGSVSTLTIQRTQQEDSAVYLCASSVGDRGHETQYFGPGTRLLVL.

The chain employs TRBV2 and TRBJ1-1; no definite D call. Trimming shortened V by 11 bases and J by 1 base, and 17 bases separated the two germline ends. This CDR3 has 14 amino acids. The germline V gene has CDR1 SNHLY and CDR2 FYNNEI. In DNA, the CDR3 is TGTGCCTCCAACGGTAATCAGGCGAACACTGAAGCTTTCTTT. Its translation is CASNGNQANTEAFF.

The chain links TRBV6-4 to TRBJ2-5; unclear D gene. CDR1 and CDR2 (germline): MRHNA, SNTAGT. The CDR3 has 14 amino acids. The V end lost 0 bases, the J end lost 4 bases, and 9 bases lay between the germline ends. The CDR3 loop is CASSDSGGAETQYF. Here the CDR3 DNA reads TGTGCCAGCAGTGACTCGGGCGGTGCAGAGACCCAGTACTTC.

The J gene is TRBJ2-1, the V gene TRBV7-2, with 8 positions matching TRBD2. J gave up 7 bases and V 5 bases, and 10 bases lay outside the gene matches. The CDR3 contains 15 residues. Germline V gives CDR1 SGHTA, CDR2 FQGNSA. In nucleotides, the CDR3 is TGTGCCAGCAGCCCCCCAAGCGGGAGTGGGAATGAGCAGTTCTTC. Translated: CASSPPSGSGNEQFF. Full variable domain (rest looked up from reference TRBV7-2 and TRBJ2-1): GAGVSQSPSNKVTEKGKDVELRCDPISGHTALYWYRQSLGQGLEFLIYFQGNSAPDKSGLPSDRFSAERTGGSVSTLTIQRTQQEDSAVYLCASSPPSGSGNEQFFGPGTRLTVL.

This chain joins TRBV4-1 and TRBJ2-6; a weak D match, TRBD1 (5 bases). Trimming took off 2 bases at V and 0 bases at J, with 5 bases between the two ends. Germline V CDR1 and CDR2: MGHRA, YSYEKL. The CDR3 has 15 amino acids. Here the CDR3 reads CASSQTGSGANVLTF. CDR3 DNA: TGCGCCAGCAGCCAAACAGGCTCTGGGGCCAACGTCCTGACTTTC.

V usage is TRBV19 and J usage is TRBJ1-2; tentatively, D is TRBD1 (6 bases). This CDR3 spans 11 amino acids. The germline V gene has CDR1 LNHDA and CDR2 SQIVND (reference sequence). V gave up 3 bases and J gave up 7 bases, with 6 bases separating them. In DNA, the CDR3 is TGTGCCAGTAGTATGGGGGCTGGCTACACCTTC. Residues: CASSMGAGYTF.

The chain employs TRBV2 and TRBJ2-6; unclear D gene. V lost 4 bases and J 0 bases, leaving 7 bases between the germline ends. Germline CDR1 and CDR2: SNHLY and FYNNEI. The CDR3 is made up of 15 amino acids. The CDR3, as DNA: TGTGCCAGCAGTGTATTGCTCTCTGGGGCCAACGTCCTGACTTTC. Amino acid sequence: CASSVLLSGANVLTF.

The chain recombines TRBV28 with TRBJ2-7, with D hard to call. V was shortened by 1 base and J by 4 bases, with 14 bases between the two germline ends. The CDR3 has 15 amino acids. Per germline, CDR1 MDHEN and CDR2 SYDVKM. The CDR3 DNA sequence: TGTGCCAGCAGTTTATCGGCTCCCCTCGGGTACGAGCAGTACTTC. Translated: CASSLSAPLGYEQYF.

This clone was counted only a few times. V and J are TRBV7-9 and TRBJ2-3, with 11 bases identical to TRBD1. The CDR3 covers 15 residues. The trim removed 7 bases at V and 4 bases at J, leaving 7 bases unmatched. Germline assignment: CDR1 SEHNR and CDR2 FQNEAQ (reference sequence). The CDR3 nucleotides read TGTGCCAGCAACCCGGGGACAGGGGGTGCAGATACGCAGTATTTT. This gives the protein CASNPGTGGADTQYF.

By sample fraction, this clone is medium-sized (0.01 to 0.1%). This sequence joins TRBV21-1 and TRBJ1-6. TRBV21-1 is deemed a pseudogene. The CDR3 contains 15 residues. CDR3 coding DNA: TGTGCCAGCAGCAAAGCGCGTCGAACTTATTCACCCCTCCACTTT. It yields the protein CASSKARRTYSPLHF.